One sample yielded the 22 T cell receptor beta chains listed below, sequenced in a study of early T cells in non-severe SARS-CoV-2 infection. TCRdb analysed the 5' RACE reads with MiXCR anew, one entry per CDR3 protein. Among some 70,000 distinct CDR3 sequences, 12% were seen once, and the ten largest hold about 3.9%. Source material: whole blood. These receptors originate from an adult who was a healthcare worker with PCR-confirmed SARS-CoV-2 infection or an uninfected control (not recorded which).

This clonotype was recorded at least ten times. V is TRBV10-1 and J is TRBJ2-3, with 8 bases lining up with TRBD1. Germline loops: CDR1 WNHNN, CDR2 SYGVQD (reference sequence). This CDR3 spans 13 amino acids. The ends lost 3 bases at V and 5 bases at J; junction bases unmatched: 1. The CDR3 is CASSDTGGDTQYF. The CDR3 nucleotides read TGCGCCAGCAGTGACACAGGGGGAGATACGCAGTATTTT.

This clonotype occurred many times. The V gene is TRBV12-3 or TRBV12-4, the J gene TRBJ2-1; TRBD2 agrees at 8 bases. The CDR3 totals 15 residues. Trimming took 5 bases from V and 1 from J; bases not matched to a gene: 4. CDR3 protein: CASSNLAGSYNEQFF. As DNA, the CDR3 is TGTGCCAGCAGTAACTTAGCGGGGTCCTACAATGAGCAGTTCTTC.

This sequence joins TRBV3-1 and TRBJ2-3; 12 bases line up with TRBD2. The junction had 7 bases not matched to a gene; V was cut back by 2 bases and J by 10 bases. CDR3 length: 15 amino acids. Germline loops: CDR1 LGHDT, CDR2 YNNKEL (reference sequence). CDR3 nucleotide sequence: TGTGCCAGCAGCCAATGGACTAGCGGGGCAGGGGCGCAGTATTTT. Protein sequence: CASSQWTSGAGAQYF.

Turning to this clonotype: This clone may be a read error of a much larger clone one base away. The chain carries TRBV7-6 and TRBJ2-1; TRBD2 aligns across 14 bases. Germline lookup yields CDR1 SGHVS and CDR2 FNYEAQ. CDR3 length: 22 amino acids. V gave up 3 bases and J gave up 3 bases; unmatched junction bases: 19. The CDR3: CASSFSRPGTSGSPSYYNEQFF. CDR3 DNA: TGTGCCAGCAGCTTTTCCCGTCCCGGGACTAGCGGGAGTCCCAGCTACTACAATGAGCAGTTCTTC. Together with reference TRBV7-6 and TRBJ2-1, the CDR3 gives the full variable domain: GAGVSQSPRYKVTKRGQDVALRCDPISGHVSLYWYRQALGQGPEFLTYFNYEAQQDKSGLPNDRFSAERPEGSISTLTIQRTEQRDSAMYRCASSFSRPGTSGSPSYYNEQFFGPGTRLTVL.

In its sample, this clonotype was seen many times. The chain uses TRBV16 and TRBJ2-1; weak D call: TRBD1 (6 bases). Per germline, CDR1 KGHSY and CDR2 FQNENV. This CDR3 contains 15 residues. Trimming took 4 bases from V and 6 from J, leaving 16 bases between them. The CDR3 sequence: CASSPTGQWVNEQFF. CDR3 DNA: TGTGCCAGCAGCCCCACCGGACAGTGGGTCAATGAGCAGTTCTTC.

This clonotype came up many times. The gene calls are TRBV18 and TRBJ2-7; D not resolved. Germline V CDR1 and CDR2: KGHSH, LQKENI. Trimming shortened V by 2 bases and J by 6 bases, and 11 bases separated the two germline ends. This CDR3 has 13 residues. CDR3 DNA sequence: TGTGCCAGCTCACCAATGGCAGATGTCGAGCAGTACTTC. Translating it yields CASSPMADVEQYF. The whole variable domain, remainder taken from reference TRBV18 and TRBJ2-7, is NAGVMQNPRHLVRRRGQEARLRCSPMKGHSHVYWYRQLPEEGLKFMVYLQKENIIDESGMPKERFSAEFPKEGPSILRIQQVVRGDSAAYFCASSPMADVEQYFGPGTRLTVT.

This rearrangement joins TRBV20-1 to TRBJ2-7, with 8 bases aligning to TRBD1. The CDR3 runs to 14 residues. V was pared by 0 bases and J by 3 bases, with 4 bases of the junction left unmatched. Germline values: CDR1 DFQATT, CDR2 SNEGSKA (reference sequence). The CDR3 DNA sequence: TGCAGTGCTAGAGAAGGGACAGGAGGCTACGAGCAGTACTTC. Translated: CSAREGTGGYEQYF.

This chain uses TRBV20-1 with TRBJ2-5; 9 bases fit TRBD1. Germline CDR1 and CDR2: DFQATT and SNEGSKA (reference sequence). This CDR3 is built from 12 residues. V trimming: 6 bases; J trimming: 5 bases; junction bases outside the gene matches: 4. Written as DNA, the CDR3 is TGCAGTGCCGGACAGGGGACTGAGACCCAGTACTTC. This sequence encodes CSAGQGTETQYF.

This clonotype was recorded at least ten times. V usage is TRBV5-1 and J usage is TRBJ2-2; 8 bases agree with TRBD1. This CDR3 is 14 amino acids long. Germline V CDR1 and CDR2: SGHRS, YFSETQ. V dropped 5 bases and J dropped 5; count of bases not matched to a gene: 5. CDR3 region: CASRPGGRTGELFF. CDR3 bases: TGCGCCAGCAGGCCAGGGGGCCGGACCGGGGAGCTGTTTTTT.

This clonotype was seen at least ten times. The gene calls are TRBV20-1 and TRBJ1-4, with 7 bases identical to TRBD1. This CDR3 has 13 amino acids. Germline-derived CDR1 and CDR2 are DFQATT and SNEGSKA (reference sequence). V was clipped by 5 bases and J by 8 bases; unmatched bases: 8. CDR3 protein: CSAHATGREKLFF. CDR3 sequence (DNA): TGCAGTGCTCACGCGACAGGGCGGGAAAAACTGTTTTTT.

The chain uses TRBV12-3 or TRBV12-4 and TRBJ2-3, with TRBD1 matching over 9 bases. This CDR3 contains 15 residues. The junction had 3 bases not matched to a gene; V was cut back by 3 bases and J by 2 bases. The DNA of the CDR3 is TGTGCCAGCAGTTTGGGGACAGGGAACACAGATACGCAGTATTTT. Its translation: CASSLGTGNTDTQYF.

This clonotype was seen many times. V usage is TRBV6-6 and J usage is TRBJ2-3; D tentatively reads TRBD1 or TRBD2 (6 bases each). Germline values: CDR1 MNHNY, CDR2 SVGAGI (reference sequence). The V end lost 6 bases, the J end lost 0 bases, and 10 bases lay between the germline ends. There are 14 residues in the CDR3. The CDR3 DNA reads TGTGCCAGCAGGCGGGACACGAGCACAGATACGCAGTATTTT. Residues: CASRRDTSTDTQYF.

The CDR3 DNA reads as TGCGCCAGCAGCTTGGGGTTCGCAGGGGACACTGAAGCTTTCTTT. Translated, it gives CASSLGFAGDTEAFF. V is TRBV5-1 and J is TRBJ1-1, with D maybe TRBD1 (6 bases). Germline loops: CDR1 SGHRS, CDR2 YFSETQ. This CDR3 is 15 amino acids long. The ends were cut back, 0 bases at V and 3 bases at J, with 12 bases in the middle.

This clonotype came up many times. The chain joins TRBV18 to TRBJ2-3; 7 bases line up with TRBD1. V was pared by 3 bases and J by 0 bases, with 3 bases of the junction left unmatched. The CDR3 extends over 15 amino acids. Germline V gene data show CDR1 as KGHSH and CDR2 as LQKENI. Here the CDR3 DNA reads TGTGCCAGCTCACCCGGGACAGCGAGCACAGATACGCAGTATTTT. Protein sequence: CASSPGTASTDTQYF.

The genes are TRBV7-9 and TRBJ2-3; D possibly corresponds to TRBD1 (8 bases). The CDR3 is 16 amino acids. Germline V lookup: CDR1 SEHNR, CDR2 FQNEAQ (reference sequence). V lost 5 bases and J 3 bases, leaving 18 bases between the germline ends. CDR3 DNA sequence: TGTGCCAGCAGCCCAGCGGGACAGGATGTGACAGATACGCAGTATTTT. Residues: CASSPAGQDVTDTQYF.

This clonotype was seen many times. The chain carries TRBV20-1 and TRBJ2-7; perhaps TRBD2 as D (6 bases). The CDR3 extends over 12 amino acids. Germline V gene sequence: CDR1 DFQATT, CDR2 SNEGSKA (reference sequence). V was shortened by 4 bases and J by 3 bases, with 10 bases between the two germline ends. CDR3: CSATLARYEQYF. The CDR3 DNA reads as TGCAGTGCTACTCTAGCGCGCTACGAGCAGTACTTC.

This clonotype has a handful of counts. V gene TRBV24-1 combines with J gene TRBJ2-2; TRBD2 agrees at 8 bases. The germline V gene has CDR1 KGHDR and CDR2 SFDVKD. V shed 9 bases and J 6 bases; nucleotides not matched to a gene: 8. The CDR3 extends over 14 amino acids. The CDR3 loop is CATSRAGVAGELFF. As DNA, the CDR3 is TGTGCCACCTCTAGAGCGGGAGTTGCCGGGGAGCTGTTTTTT.

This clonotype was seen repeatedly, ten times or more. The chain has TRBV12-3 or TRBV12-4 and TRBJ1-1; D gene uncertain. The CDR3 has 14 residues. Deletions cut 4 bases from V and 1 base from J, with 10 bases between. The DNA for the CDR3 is TGTGCCAGCAGTTCGGGCGGCGGGAACACTGAAGCTTTCTTT. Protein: CASSSGGGNTEAFF.

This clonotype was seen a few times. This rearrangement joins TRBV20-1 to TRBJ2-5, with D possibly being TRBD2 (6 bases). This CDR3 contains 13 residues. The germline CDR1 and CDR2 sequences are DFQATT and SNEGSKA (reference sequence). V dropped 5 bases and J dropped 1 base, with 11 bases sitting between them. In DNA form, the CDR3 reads TGCAGTGCTCCCGGGACTCCCCAAGAGACCCAGTACTTC. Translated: CSAPGTPQETQYF.

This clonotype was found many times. DNA of the CDR3: TGTGCCAGCAGCTTAACCCCCCAGTTTGAAGCTTTCTTT. It encodes CASSLTPQFEAFF. The V and J genes are TRBV7-3 and TRBJ1-1; D ambiguous. Germline values: CDR1 SGHTA, CDR2 FQGTGA. V shed 0 bases and J shed 7 bases, with 9 bases lying between them. The CDR3 sequence is 13 residues long.

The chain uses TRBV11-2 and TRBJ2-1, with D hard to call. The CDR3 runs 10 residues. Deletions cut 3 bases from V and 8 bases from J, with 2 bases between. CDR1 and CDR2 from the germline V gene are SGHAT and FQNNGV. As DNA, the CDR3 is TGTGCCAGCAGCTTCCATGAGCAGTTCTTC. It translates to CASSFHEQFF.

The CDR3 DNA is TGTGCCAGCAGCCGATCCGGACTAGCGGCAGAGACCCAGTACTTC. Protein: CASSRSGLAAETQYF. The rearrangement uses TRBV3-1 and TRBJ2-5, with 10 bases matching TRBD2. Unmatched junction bases numbered 6, after V lost 4 bases and J lost 4 bases. Germline V CDR1 and CDR2: LGHDT, YNNKEL (reference sequence). The CDR3 runs 15 residues.